The 30 T cell receptor beta chains given below trace back to one sample, sequenced in a study of long-term antiretroviral therapy in people with HIV (dated by TCRdb to between 2021 and 2022). The immunoSEQ hsTCRB v3.0 assay was used at survey level resolution to sequence the TRB variable region. TCRdb took over this immuneACCESS table, retaining in-frame rearrangements with V and J assigned. Such tables are incomplete; in checked studies, under half of the missing clones stem from an unresolved V gene, and the remainder is unexplained. This sample gives approximately 16,000 clones in total; more than 60% of them show up just once. The top ten clones comprise around a fifth of the sample. The sequencing here drew on unsorted PBMCs, taken 2.1 years after starting antiretroviral therapy. The source is a man between 40 and 49 years old with HIV.

The J gene is TRBJ1-1, the V gene TRBV27, with 10 bases fitting TRBD1. Germline CDR1 is MNHEY and CDR2 is SMNVEV (reference sequence). V dropped 7 bases and J dropped 4; count of bases not matched to a gene: 6. The CDR3 runs to 14 residues. The CDR3 here is CASTKTGGFTEAFF. CDR3 coding DNA: TGTGCCAGCACCAAGACAGGGGGCTTCACTGAAGCTTTCTTT.

In this sample, this clone turned up a few times. V gene TRBV19 combines with J gene TRBJ1-1; D is unclear. Germline CDR1 LNHDA, CDR2 SQIVND (reference sequence). The CDR3 runs to 15 residues. Trimming took 3 bases from V and 2 from J, leaving 13 bases between them. The CDR3 is CASSIQRAVNTEAFF. The DNA for the CDR3 is TGTGCCAGTAGTATCCAACGGGCAGTTAACACTGAAGCTTTCTTT.

The rearrangement uses TRBV30 and TRBJ2-6; 7 positions match TRBD1. This CDR3 has 12 residues. V shed 5 bases and J 15 bases; nucleotides not matched to a gene: 10. Per the germline V gene, CDR1 is GTSNPN and CDR2 is SVGIG (reference sequence). In DNA, the CDR3 is TGTGCCTGGGGGGGACAGCCCAAGGGCCTGACTTTC. Its translation is CAWGGQPKGLTF.

This clone was detected a few times. The chain has TRBV4-1 and TRBJ1-5; perhaps TRBD1 as D (6 bases). The V gene's germline CDR1 is MGHRA and CDR2 YSYEKL. The CDR3 spans 15 residues. Trimming removed 1 base from V and 2 bases from J, with 9 bases in between. The CDR3 DNA is TGCGCCAGCAGCCAAGTTAGACAGGGCAATCAGCCCCAGCATTTT. Protein product: CASSQVRQGNQPQHF.

This clone occurred once. This chain joins TRBV5-1 and TRBJ1-1; D call uncertain. The CDR3 length is 15 residues. V gave up 6 bases and J gave up 0 bases, with 15 bases separating them. CDR1 and CDR2 from the germline V gene are SGHRS and YFSETQ. The CDR3 DNA reads TGCGCCAGCACCTCTCCGACGGAGATGAACACTGAAGCTTTCTTT. Translation gives CASTSPTEMNTEAFF.

This chain links TRBV25-1 with TRBJ1-1, with 9 positions matching TRBD1. This CDR3 has 16 amino acids. J was trimmed by 3 bases and V by 3 bases; bases with no gene match: 8. CDR1 MGHDK and CDR2 SYGVNS come from the germline V gene. The CDR3 DNA reads as TGTGCCAGCAGTGACCCGGGACAGGGTGGTTACACTGAAGCTTTCTTT. Amino acid sequence: CASSDPGQGGYTEAFF.

The rearrangement joins TRBV29-1 to TRBJ1-1; possibly TRBD1 for D (6 bases). V was clipped by 0 bases and J by 4 bases, with 15 bases between them. The CDR3 extends over 15 amino acids. In germline, CDR1 is SQVTM, CDR2 ANQGSEA. The CDR3 sequence: CSVEDLQGLITEAFF. DNA for the CDR3: TGCAGCGTTGAAGATCTTCAGGGGCTCATCACTGAAGCTTTCTTT. The whole variable domain, remainder taken from reference TRBV29-1 and TRBJ1-1, is SAVISQKPSRDICQRGTSLTIQCQVDSQVTMMFWYRQQPGQSLTLIATANQGSEATYESGFVIDKFPISRPNLTFSTLTVSNMSPEDSSIYLCSVEDLQGLITEAFFGQGTRLTVV.

The genes are TRBV18 and TRBJ2-5, with no clear D. This CDR3 is 13 amino acids long. Between the trimmed V and J ends, which lost 1 base and 5 bases, there was a span of 8 bases. Germline CDR1 reads KGHSH; CDR2 reads LQKENI. CDR3 loop: CASSPRRLETQYF. The CDR3, as DNA: TGTGCCAGCTCACCACGACGGCTGGAGACCCAGTACTTC.

The V gene is TRBV25-1, the J gene TRBJ1-1; 7 bases fit TRBD1. Unmatched junction bases numbered 11, after V lost 2 bases and J lost 5 bases. Germline values: CDR1 MGHDK, CDR2 SYGVNS. The CDR3 is 16 residues long. CDR3 nucleotides: TGTGCCAGCAGTGAACCAGGGACAGCGGGAAGGACTGAAGCTTTCTTT. Its translation: CASSEPGTAGRTEAFF.

V and J are TRBV4-1 and TRBJ1-1; TRBD1 aligns across 11 bases. The CDR3 runs 15 residues. Germline trimming cut 4 bases from V and 5 bases from J; bases unmatched to any gene: 6. Germline values: CDR1 MGHRA, CDR2 YSYEKL. The CDR3 nucleotides read TGCGCCAGCAGCCCAGGACAGGGGGCAGGGACTGAAGCTTTCTTT. It yields the protein CASSPGQGAGTEAFF.

The V call is TRBV5-1, the J call TRBJ2-5, with D possibly being TRBD2 (5 bases). V lost 1 base to trimming and J lost 0 bases, with 13 bases between them. The CDR3 spans 16 residues. CDR1 SGHRS and CDR2 YFSETQ come from the germline V gene. As DNA, the CDR3 is TGCGCCAGCAGCTTGAACGAGGGCGGTAACCAAGAGACCCAGTACTTC. It encodes CASSLNEGGNQETQYF.

In this sample, this clone turned up once. This rearrangement joins TRBV5-6 to TRBJ2-5; D not certain. V gave up 3 bases and J gave up 7 bases, with 13 bases separating them. Germline lookup yields CDR1 SGHDT and CDR2 YYEEEE. There are 13 residues in the CDR3. The CDR3 coding sequence is TGTGCCAGCAGCTATAGGGCCCCCGGGACCCAGTACTTC. It yields the protein CASSYRAPGTQYF.

This chain connects TRBV7-9 to TRBJ1-1, with TRBD1 identical over 10 bases. Germline V CDR1 and CDR2: SEHNR, FQNEAQ (reference sequence). Trimming at V came to 4 bases and at J to 4 bases, leaving 6 bases not matched to a gene. This CDR3 region has 15 residues. The CDR3 nucleotides are TGTGCCAGCAGCTCCCCCGGGACAGGGGTCACTGAAGCTTTCTTT. Translated: CASSSPGTGVTEAFF.

The rearrangement joins TRBV19 to TRBJ2-7; no reliable D call. The CDR3 covers 14 residues. CDR1 LNHDA and CDR2 SQIVND come from the germline V gene (reference sequence). The V end lost 3 bases, the J end lost 3 bases, and 12 bases lay between the germline ends. CDR3 protein: CASSIGTIDYEQYF. CDR3 bases: TGTGCCAGTAGTATCGGAACTATCGACTACGAGCAGTACTTC.

The chain is built from TRBV4-1 and TRBJ2-1, with D unclear. Germline lookup yields CDR1 MGHRA and CDR2 YSYEKL. The V end lost 0 bases, the J end lost 4 bases, and 10 bases lay between the germline ends. The CDR3 runs to 15 residues. CDR3 nucleotide sequence: TGCGCCAGCAGCCAAGATACCCCTACATACAATGAGCAGTTCTTC. Translating gives CASSQDTPTYNEQFF.

The V and J genes are TRBV6-6 and TRBJ2-2, with TRBD1 matching over 8 bases. Germline assignment: CDR1 MNHNY and CDR2 SVGAGI (reference sequence). The CDR3 length is 16 residues. V lost 6 bases and J lost 2; bases outside the gene matches: 8. The CDR3 protein is CASRPQGQGNTGELFF. The CDR3 bases are TGTGCCAGCAGACCCCAAGGACAGGGAAACACCGGGGAGCTGTTTTTT.

The chain recombines TRBV5-1 with TRBJ2-5; D unresolved. The length of the CDR3 is 14 residues. Trimming took off 2 bases at V and 2 bases at J, with 10 bases between the two ends. CDR1 and CDR2 (germline): SGHRS, YFSETQ. The CDR3 sequence: CASSLNVGQETQYF. The CDR3 DNA reads TGCGCCAGCAGCTTAAACGTAGGTCAAGAGACCCAGTACTTC.

The V and J genes are TRBV7-9 and TRBJ1-1; no definite D call. Trimming removed 1 base from V and 3 bases from J, with 6 bases in between. This CDR3 has 13 residues. The germline V gene encodes CDR1 SEHNR and CDR2 FQNEAQ (reference sequence). CDR3 bases: TGTGCCAGCAGCTTAGAATTGGACACTGAAGCTTTCTTT. The encoded protein is CASSLELDTEAFF.

J is TRBJ2-7 and V is TRBV5-6, with a weak D call TRBD2 (5 bases). V lost 1 base to trimming and J lost 4 bases, with 15 bases between them. In germline, CDR1 is SGHDT, CDR2 YYEEEE. CDR3 length: 15 residues. The CDR3 here is CASSLRFGRLYEQYF. The CDR3, as DNA: TGTGCCAGCAGCTTGAGATTCGGTCGACTATACGAGCAGTACTTC. Supplemented by reference TRBV5-6 and TRBJ2-7, the full variable domain reads DAGVTQSPTHLIKTRGQQVTLRCSPKSGHDTVSWYQQALGQGPQFIFQYYEEEERQRGNFPDRFSGHQFPNYSSELNVNALLLGDSALYLCASSLRFGRLYEQYFGPGTRLTVT.

The genes are TRBV5-1 and TRBJ2-7, with 10 bases matching TRBD1. The germline V gene encodes CDR1 SGHRS and CDR2 YFSETQ. The CDR3 is 15 residues long. J was trimmed by 6 bases and V by 5 bases; bases with no gene match: 11. CDR3 coding DNA: TGCGCCAGCAGTGTCCGGGACAGGGGCTTCGCCGAGCAGTACTTC. This encodes CASSVRDRGFAEQYF. Full variable domain (missing parts from reference TRBV5-1 and TRBJ2-7): KAGVTQTPRYLIKTRGQQVTLSCSPISGHRSVSWYQQTPGQGLQFLFEYFSETQRNKGNFPGRFSGRQFSNSRSEMNVSTLELGDSALYLCASSVRDRGFAEQYFGPGTRLTVT.

This chain uses TRBV5-1 with TRBJ2-7, with D perhaps assigned TRBD1 or TRBD2 (6 bases each). CDR1 is SGHRS and CDR2 is YFSETQ in the germline V gene. V lost 3 bases, J lost 0 bases, and 16 bases lay in between. The CDR3 runs to 16 residues. The CDR3 nucleotides read TGCGCCAGCAGCTGGGGGGCAGGTAAATTCTCCTACGAGCAGTACTTC. It encodes CASSWGAGKFSYEQYF.

The CDR3, as DNA: TGCAGTGCTCGGGGAACCTACGAGCAGTACTTC. This encodes CSARGTYEQYF. The genes are TRBV20-1 and TRBJ2-7, with D possibly matching TRBD2 (5 bases). Germline V CDR1 and CDR2: DFQATT, SNEGSKA (reference sequence). Trimming cost V 5 bases and J 2 bases, with 7 bases left between them. This CDR3 spans 11 amino acids.

This clone appeared a few times. The chain has TRBV4-2 and TRBJ2-3; 8 nucleotides line up with TRBD2. The CDR3 is made up of 17 amino acids. The junction had 10 bases not matched to a gene; V was cut back by 0 bases and J by 5 bases. The V gene's germline CDR1 is LGHNA and CDR2 YNFKEQ. As DNA, the CDR3 is TGTGCCAGCAGCCAAGAGGCCGGCGGGGGGCAGGGAGATACGCAGTATTTT. Translated: CASSQEAGGGQGDTQYF.

The CDR3 is CASRGGTGVTYEQYF. The CDR3, as DNA: TGTGCCAGCAGAGGCGGGACAGGGGTAACCTACGAGCAGTACTTC. V is TRBV6-1 and J is TRBJ2-7; TRBD1 matches 10 bases. The junction had 7 bases not matched to a gene; V was cut back by 6 bases and J by 2 bases. Germline V gene data show CDR1 as MNHNS and CDR2 as SASEGT. The CDR3 is 15 amino acids.

This chain links TRBV19 with TRBJ1-6, with D tentatively TRBD1 (5 bases). This CDR3 is built from 14 residues. Germline V gives CDR1 LNHDA, CDR2 SQIVND (reference sequence). Trimming took 7 bases from V and 8 from J, leaving 15 bases between them. CDR3 bases: TGTGCCAGTAAGAGGACGGGGGAATATTCACCCCTCCACTTT. Residues: CASKRTGEYSPLHF.

The J gene is TRBJ1-1, the V gene TRBV10-2; TRBD1 is a possible D gene (6 bases). This CDR3 contains 14 residues. In germline, CDR1 is WSHSY, CDR2 SAAADI. With 7 bases removed from V and 5 bases from J, the gap between germline ends came to 17 bases. The CDR3 loop is CASIEEGRGTEAFF. The CDR3 nucleotides are TGCGCCAGCATCGAGGAAGGGAGGGGGACTGAAGCTTTCTTT.

J is TRBJ1-1 and V is TRBV5-8; no reliable D call. Trimming took 0 bases from V and 0 from J, leaving 6 bases between them. In germline, CDR1 is SGHTS, CDR2 YDEGEE. CDR3 length: 14 residues. Here the CDR3 reads CASSLDDLNTEAFF. The CDR3 region has the DNA TGTGCCAGCAGCTTGGACGACCTGAACACTGAAGCTTTCTTT. Full variable domain (remainder filled in from reference TRBV5-8 and TRBJ1-1): EAGVTQSPTHLIKTRGQQATLRCSPISGHTSVYWYQQALGLGLQFLLWYDEGEERNRGNFPPRFSGRQFPNYSSELNVNALELEDSALYLCASSLDDLNTEAFFGQGTRLTVV.

The genes are TRBV5-1 and TRBJ1-6; 9 bases are a match to TRBD1. CDR3 length: 15 amino acids. Germline loops: CDR1 SGHRS, CDR2 YFSETQ. The ends lost 4 bases at V and 11 bases at J; junction bases unmatched: 10. This chain's CDR3 is CASSPRDREIPPLHF. The DNA for the CDR3 is TGCGCCAGCAGCCCCCGGGACAGGGAGATTCCACCCCTCCACTTT.

The rearrangement uses TRBV25-1 and TRBJ1-2, with D possibly being TRBD1 (5 bases). CDR1 MGHDK and CDR2 SYGVNS come from the germline V gene. Trimming took 5 bases from V and 7 from J, leaving 17 bases between them. The CDR3 runs to 14 residues. CDR3 bases: TGTGCCAGCAGTTTGCCGGACGCAGGGAGTGGCTACACCTTC. It specifies CASSLPDAGSGYTF.

The gene calls are TRBV11-2 and TRBJ1-4; D is unclear. V was trimmed by 2 bases and J by 8 bases, leaving 3 bases between them. CDR3 length: 11 amino acids. In germline, CDR1 is SGHAT, CDR2 FQNNGV. This CDR3 is CASSLKEKLFF. The CDR3 bases are TGTGCCAGCAGCTTAAAAGAAAAACTGTTTTTT.